A single sample gave rise to the 23 T cell receptor beta chains below, sequenced in a study of blood T cell repertoires in COVID-19. TCRdb's table, derived via immunoSEQ multiplex PCR, lists solely in-frame clones and lacks some. This sample yields about 400,000 clones, of which roughly 90% are seen a single time; approximately 1.2% belongs to the top ten. Sequenced sample: peripheral blood. The receptors derive from a man aged 40-49 years with acute or convalescent COVID-19.

V gene TRBV5-1 combines with J gene TRBJ1-2; tentative D call: TRBD1 (6 bases). The CDR3 has 14 residues. Trimming pared 2 bases from V and 4 bases from J, leaving 12 bases between. CDR1 and CDR2 from the germline V gene are SGHRS and YFSETQ. In DNA, the CDR3 is TGCGCCAGCAGCTTCAGGGGTAGGGTCTATGGCTACACCTTC. Translated, it gives CASSFRGRVYGYTF.

The chain combines TRBV11-1 with TRBJ1-4, with D possibly TRBD1 on 5 matching bases. The CDR3 sequence is 14 residues long. Germline V gene data show CDR1 as SGHAT and CDR2 as FQDESV (reference sequence). Trimming pared 8 bases from V and 6 bases from J, leaving 16 bases between. For the CDR3, the DNA is TGTGCCAGCCCCCCTTGGGGAGGGGATGAAAAACTGTTTTTT. The encoded protein is CASPPWGGDEKLFF. The full variable domain, rest sourced from reference TRBV11-1 and TRBJ1-4, is EAEVAQSPRYKITEKSQAVAFWCDPISGHATLYWYRQILGQGPELLVQFQDESVVDDSQLPKDRFSAERLKGVDSTLKIQPAELGDSAMYLCASPPWGGDEKLFFGSGTQLSVL.

J is TRBJ1-1 and V is TRBV28; 7 bases match TRBD1. Germline V lookup: CDR1 MDHEN, CDR2 SYDVKM. V was clipped by 10 bases and J by 1 base; unmatched bases: 9. The CDR3 extends over 14 amino acids. The CDR3 DNA follows: TGTGCCACTACGGCGACAGGGTGGAACACTGAAGCTTTCTTT. Protein: CATTATGWNTEAFF.

A few counts support this clone. The V call is TRBV28, the J call TRBJ2-7; D is uncertain. The germline V and J ends were trimmed by 1 base and 6 bases, with 7 bases remaining between them. Germline CDR1 reads MDHEN; CDR2 reads SYDVKM. CDR3 length: 12 residues. This chain's CDR3 is CASSLFGREQYF. The CDR3 nucleotides are TGTGCCAGCAGTTTATTCGGTCGCGAGCAGTACTTC.

The V and J genes are TRBV7-9 and TRBJ1-4, with unresolved D. Germline V lookup: CDR1 SEHNR, CDR2 FQNEAQ (reference sequence). The CDR3 has 14 amino acids. The V and J ends lost 1 base and 4 bases respectively, with 7 bases between them. The CDR3 sequence is CASSLDRSNEKLFF. CDR3 nucleotides: TGTGCCAGCAGCTTAGACAGAAGTAATGAAAAACTGTTTTTT. Drawing the rest from reference TRBV7-9 and TRBJ1-4, the complete variable domain is DTGVSQNPRHKITKRGQNVTFRCDPISEHNRLYWYRQTLGQGPEFLTYFQNEAQLEKSRLLSDRFSAERPKGSFSTLEIQRTEQGDSAMYLCASSLDRSNEKLFFGSGTQLSVL.

This chain uses TRBV16 with TRBJ2-7; D unresolved. The V end lost 0 bases, the J end lost 6 bases, and 9 bases lay between the germline ends. This CDR3 has 13 amino acids. Germline-derived CDR1 and CDR2 are KGHSY and FQNENV. CDR3 residues: CASSQSYLVEQYF. The CDR3 DNA reads as TGTGCCAGCAGCCAATCCTATTTGGTCGAGCAGTACTTC.

This clone appeared a single time. The J gene is TRBJ1-2, the V gene TRBV7-8; 7 bases align to TRBD1. Losses at the gene ends were 5 bases for V and 6 bases for J; bases not matched to a gene: 15. Looked up from germline, CDR1 is SGHVS and CDR2 is FQNEAQ. This CDR3 is built from 16 residues. CDR3: CASSRDPGQVRHGYTF. In nucleotides, the CDR3 is TGTGCCAGCAGCCGAGACCCCGGACAGGTCAGGCATGGCTACACCTTC.

The rearrangement uses TRBV6-5 and TRBJ2-7, with 8 positions matching TRBD1. This CDR3 is built from 14 residues. V lost 6 bases and J lost 2; bases outside the gene matches: 6. CDR1 MNHEY and CDR2 SVGAGI come from the germline V gene. Here the CDR3 reads CASREDRDTYEQYF. The CDR3, as DNA: TGTGCCAGCAGAGAGGACAGGGACACCTACGAGCAGTACTTC.

J is TRBJ2-3 and V is TRBV18; 10 bases agree with TRBD1. Germline trimming cut 2 bases from V and 3 bases from J; bases unmatched to any gene: 5. Germline V gene lookup returns CDR1 KGHSH and CDR2 LQKENI. The CDR3 extends over 16 amino acids. This CDR3 reads CASSPGGTGDTDTQYF. CDR3 bases: TGTGCCAGCTCACCAGGCGGGACAGGGGATACAGATACGCAGTATTTT.

The sample holds a few counts of this clone. The V gene is TRBV6-5, the J gene TRBJ1-2; 11 positions agree with TRBD1. The CDR3 contains 15 residues. Germline V lookup: CDR1 MNHEY, CDR2 SVGAGI. V shed 0 bases, J shed 8 bases, and the junction held 5 bases outside the gene matches. In nucleotides, the CDR3 is TGTGCCAGCAGTTACTCCGGGACAGGGGGTCGAGGCTACACCTTC. It yields the protein CASSYSGTGGRGYTF.

This clone was seen more than once but under ten times. The J gene is TRBJ2-2, the V gene TRBV6-5; TRBD1 matches at 9 bases. From germline, CDR1 is MNHEY and CDR2 SVGAGI. Unmatched junction bases numbered 4, after V lost 2 bases and J lost 3 bases. CDR3 length: 16 amino acids. CDR3: CASSYDRGFDTGELFF. Here the CDR3 DNA reads TGTGCCAGCAGTTACGACAGGGGGTTTGACACCGGGGAGCTGTTTTTT.

This sequence joins TRBV11-2 and TRBJ1-1; D might be TRBD1 (6 bases). Germline CDR1 is SGHAT and CDR2 is FQNNGV. CDR3 size: 13 residues. V was shortened by 3 bases and J by 4 bases, with 9 bases between the two germline ends. CDR3 DNA: TGTGCCAGCAGCTTTGGGGGCCCCACTGAAGCTTTCTTT. It specifies CASSFGGPTEAFF.

The chain combines TRBV5-6 with TRBJ1-6, with D possibly being TRBD1 (5 bases). CDR1 is SGHDT, CDR2 YYEEEE, per germline. Deletions cut 0 bases from V and 4 bases from J, with 8 bases between. CDR3 length: 15 residues. The DNA of the CDR3 is TGTGCCAGCAGCTTGGTCGGGACTTATAATTCACCCCTCCACTTT. Translated: CASSLVGTYNSPLHF.

The chain is built from TRBV9 and TRBJ2-1; tentatively, D is TRBD1 (6 bases). The CDR3 is made up of 15 amino acids. Germline V gives CDR1 SGDLS, CDR2 YYNGEE. V lost 5 bases, J lost 2 bases, and 14 bases lay in between. In nucleotides, the CDR3 is TGTGCCAGCAGTCCATCAGGGGAGACCTACAATGAGCAGTTCTTC. Encoded protein: CASSPSGETYNEQFF.

V is TRBV7-9 and J is TRBJ2-2; no definite D call. This CDR3 is built from 15 residues. In germline, CDR1 is SEHNR, CDR2 FQNEAQ (reference sequence). With 2 bases removed from V and 4 bases from J, the gap between germline ends came to 11 bases. The chain's CDR3 is CASSLHTVGTGELFF. The CDR3 nucleotides read TGTGCCAGCAGCTTACATACAGTGGGCACCGGGGAGCTGTTTTTT.

The chain joins TRBV3-1 (or the pseudogene TRBV3-2) to TRBJ2-7; D perhaps matches TRBD2 (6 bases). From germline, CDR1 is LGHDT and CDR2 YNNKEL (reference sequence). This CDR3 has 15 amino acids. V lost 0 bases and J lost 9, with 18 bases in between. This CDR3 reads CASSQDLALQSVQYF. DNA of the CDR3: TGTGCCAGCAGCCAAGATCTAGCGTTGCAGTCAGTGCAGTACTTC.

V and J are TRBV3-1 (or the pseudogene TRBV3-2) and TRBJ1-6; 7 bases match TRBD1. The germline gives CDR1 LGHDT, CDR2 YNNKEL (reference sequence). The CDR3 is 14 residues long. The J segment lost 14 bases and the V segment lost 3 bases, leaving 10 bases of the junction unmatched. CDR3 DNA sequence: TGTGCCAGCAGCCATGACCACGACAGGGCAACCCTCCACTTT. Protein sequence: CASSHDHDRATLHF.

V usage is TRBV5-4 and J usage is TRBJ2-7; a weak D match, TRBD1 (6 bases). Trimming took off 3 bases at V and 2 bases at J, with 12 bases between the two ends. CDR1 and CDR2 from the germline V gene are SGHNT and YYREEE (reference sequence). This CDR3 is built from 14 residues. CDR3 nucleotides: TGTGCCAGCAGCTCATTACAGGGCACCTACGAGCAGTACTTC. Its protein is CASSSLQGTYEQYF.

The chain carries TRBV29-1 and TRBJ2-2; TRBD1 matches 7 bases. Germline assignment: CDR1 SQVTM and CDR2 ANQGSEA. With 6 bases clipped from V and 6 bases from J, the junction kept 4 bases outside the gene matches. The CDR3 spans 12 residues. The CDR3 loop is CSVGQVAGELFF. Written as DNA, the CDR3 is TGCAGCGTCGGACAGGTAGCCGGGGAGCTGTTTTTT.

This chain uses TRBV7-2 with TRBJ1-5, with a weak D call TRBD1 (5 bases). The V end lost 5 bases, the J end lost 6 bases, and 20 bases lay between the germline ends. The CDR3 consists of 16 residues. From germline, CDR1 is SGHTA and CDR2 FQGNSA. Here the CDR3 reads CASSRGGQGFGQPQHF. The CDR3 region has the DNA TGTGCCAGCAGCAGAGGTGGGCAGGGCTTTGGTCAGCCCCAGCATTTT.

The chain joins TRBV5-6 to TRBJ2-5; 7 bases fit TRBD1. Germline V gene sequence: CDR1 SGHDT, CDR2 YYEEEE. The CDR3 is 16 amino acids. V lost 0 bases and J lost 2; bases outside the gene matches: 7. The CDR3 DNA reads TGTGCCAGCAGCTTGGCGCCAACAGGGGTTCAAGAGACCCAGTACTTC. This translates into CASSLAPTGVQETQYF.

The J gene is TRBJ1-2, the V gene TRBV5-5, with D perhaps TRBD1 (6 bases). The germline gives CDR1 SGHKS, CDR2 YYEKEE (reference sequence). The CDR3 extends over 13 amino acids. V was clipped by 0 bases and J by 3 bases, with 6 bases between them. The CDR3 DNA reads as TGTGCCAGCAGCTTGGGACAGGACTATGGCTACACCTTC. Protein product: CASSLGQDYGYTF.

Concerning this clone: A read error may account for a junction end that differs from germline. The chain has TRBV27 and TRBJ1-4, with 7 bases identical to TRBD1. The germline V gene encodes CDR1 MNHEY and CDR2 SMNVEV (reference sequence). The CDR3 has 15 amino acids. The CDR3 sequence: CAGSMEDRWNEKLFF. The DNA for the CDR3 is TGTGCCGGCAGTATGGAGGACAGGTGGAATGAAAAACTGTTTTTT.